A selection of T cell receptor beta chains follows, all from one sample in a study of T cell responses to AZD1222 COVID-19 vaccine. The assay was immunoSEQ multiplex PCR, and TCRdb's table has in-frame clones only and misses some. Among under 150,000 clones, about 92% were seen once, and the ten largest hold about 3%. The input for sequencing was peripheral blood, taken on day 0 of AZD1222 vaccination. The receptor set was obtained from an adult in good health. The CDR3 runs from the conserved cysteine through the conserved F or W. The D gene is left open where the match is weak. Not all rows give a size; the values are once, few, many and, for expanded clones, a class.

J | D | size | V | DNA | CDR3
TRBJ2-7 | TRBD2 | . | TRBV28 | TGTGCCAGCAGGCCGACTAGCGGGAGGGGTTACGAGCAGTACTTC | CASRPTSGRGYEQYF
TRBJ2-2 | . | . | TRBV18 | TGTGCCAGCTCCCCTCTCGGGGAGCTGTTTTTT | CASSPLGELFF
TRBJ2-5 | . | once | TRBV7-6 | TGTGCCAGCAGCCTAACGCTGGGTGACCAAGAGACCCAGTACTTC | CASSLTLGDQETQYF
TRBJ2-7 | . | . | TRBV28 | TGTGCCAGCAGTTTGTACCTGGGCCTGATCGGCGAGCAGTACTTC | CASSLYLGLIGEQYF
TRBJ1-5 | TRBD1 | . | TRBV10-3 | TGTGCCATCAGTGAAGTACCGGGACAGGGGAGCAATCAGCCCCAGCATTTT | CAISEVPGQGSNQPQHF
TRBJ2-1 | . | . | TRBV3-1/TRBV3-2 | TGTGCCAGCAGCCAAGTAGGACGGGTCTACAATGAGCAGTTCTTC | CASSQVGRVYNEQFF
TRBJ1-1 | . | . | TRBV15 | TGTGCCACCAGCAGAGCCTTTCTACAGGGATCAAGGGCTGAAGCTTTCTTT | CATSRAFLQGSRAEAFF
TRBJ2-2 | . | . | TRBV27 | TGTGCCAGCACTGGGATGACCGGGGAGCTGTTTTTT | CASTGMTGELFF
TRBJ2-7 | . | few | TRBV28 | TGTGCCAGCAATCACAATCAGGGCACCTACGAGCAGTACTTC | CASNHNQGTYEQYF
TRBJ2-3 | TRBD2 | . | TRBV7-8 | TGTGCCAGCAGCTTAAGACCGGGACTAGCGGCCTATTTT | CASSLRPGLAAYF
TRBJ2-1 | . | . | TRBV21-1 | TGTGCCATACGGGTTAAGGGTCGGCAGTTCTTC | CAIRVKGRQFF
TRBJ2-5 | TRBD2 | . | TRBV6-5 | TGTGCCAGCAGATCGGTCAGCGGGAGGGCCTCCACCCAGTACTTC | CASRSVSGRASTQYF
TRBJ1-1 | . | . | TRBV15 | TGTGCCACCAGCAGAGGGGGGAGGAACACTGAAGCTTTCTTT | CATSRGGRNTEAFF
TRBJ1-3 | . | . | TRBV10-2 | TGCGCCAGCCGGGGGGGAGAACGAAAAGGAAACACCATATATTTT | CASRGGERKGNTIYF
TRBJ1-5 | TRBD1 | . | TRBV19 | TGTGCCAGTAGTATAGAGGTCCAGGGGGTAGGGCCCCAGCATTTT | CASSIEVQGVGPQHF
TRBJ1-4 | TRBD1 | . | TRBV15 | TGTGCCACCAGCATGCTACCGGGACAGGGGGCGCCAGGGGAATATTTT | CATSMLPGQGAPGEYF
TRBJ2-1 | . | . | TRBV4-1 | TGCGCCAGCAGCCACTACGACGCGGGTGAGCAGTTCTTC | CASSHYDAGEQFF
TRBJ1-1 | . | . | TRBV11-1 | TGTGCCAGCAGCTTAGACACAGGGTATACTGAAGCTTTCTTT | CASSLDTGYTEAFF
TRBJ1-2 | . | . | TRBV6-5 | TGTGCCAGCAGGGCTGACAGGTACTATGGCTACACCTTC | CASRADRYYGYTF
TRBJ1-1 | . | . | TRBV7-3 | TGTGCCAGCAGCTTAGAAGGGTGGTACATGAACACTGAAGCTTTCTTT | CASSLEGWYMNTEAFF
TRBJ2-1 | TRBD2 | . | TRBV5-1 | TGCGCCAGCAGCTCGGGACTAGCGGGAGGGCGTGGCGATGAGCAGTTCTTC | CASSSGLAGGRGDEQFF
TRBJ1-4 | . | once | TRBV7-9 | TGTGCCAGCAGCTCCCAGGAAAAACTGTTTTTT | CASSSQEKLFF
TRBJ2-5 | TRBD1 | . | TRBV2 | TGTGCCAGCAGTGTTGGGACAGGGGGAGGAGAGACCCAGTACTTC | CASSVGTGGGETQYF
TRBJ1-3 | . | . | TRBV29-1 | TGCAGCGCCCTTTCAGGAAACACCATATATTTT | CSALSGNTIYF
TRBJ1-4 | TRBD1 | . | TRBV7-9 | TGTGCCAGCAGCAGAACAGGGGCCGGTGAAAAACTGTTTTTT | CASSRTGAGEKLFF
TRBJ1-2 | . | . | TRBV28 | TGTGCCAGCGGGGACGGTTATGGCTACACCTTC | CASGDGYGYTF
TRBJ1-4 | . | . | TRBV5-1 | TGCGCCAGCAGCTTAACCCCCGTTCCCGCAGAAAAACTGTTTTTT | CASSLTPVPAEKLFF
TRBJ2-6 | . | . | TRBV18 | TGTGCCAGCTCACACGGACAGTTATTAACTGGGGCCAACGTCCTGACTTTC | CASSHGQLLTGANVLTF
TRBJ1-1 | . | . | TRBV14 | TGTGCCAGCAGCCTACTTGGGGGGAACACTGAAGCTTTCTTT | CASSLLGGNTEAFF
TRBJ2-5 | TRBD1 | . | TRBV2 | TGTGCCAGCATGGGACAGGGCAAGACCCAGTACTTC | CASMGQGKTQYF
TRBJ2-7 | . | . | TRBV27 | TGTGCCAACAGTTTATTTCTGGGGGGACGGGCCTACGAGCAGTACTTC | CANSLFLGGRAYEQYF
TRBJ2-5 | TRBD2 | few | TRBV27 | TGTGCCAGCAGGTCGGGACTAGCGGGATTGGAGACCCAGTACTTC | CASRSGLAGLETQYF
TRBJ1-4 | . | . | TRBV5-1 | TGCGCCAGTATGTCCCAGGGTAATGAAAAACTGTTTTTT | CASMSQGNEKLFF
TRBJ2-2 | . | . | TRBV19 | TGTGCCAGTAGTATAGGACACTCCACCGGGGAGCTGTTTTTT | CASSIGHSTGELFF
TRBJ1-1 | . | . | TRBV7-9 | TGTGCCAGCAGCCAACTTAATGAGGTAGCTTTCTTT | CASSQLNEVAFF
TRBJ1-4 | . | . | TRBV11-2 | TGTGCCAGCAGCGCCTACTTTAATGAAAAACTGTTTTTT | CASSAYFNEKLFF
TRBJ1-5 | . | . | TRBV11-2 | TGTGCCAGCAGCTTAGATCGGAAGCAGCCCCAGCATTTT | CASSLDRKQPQHF
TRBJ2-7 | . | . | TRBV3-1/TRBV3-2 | TGTGCCAGCAGCCCACGGGGCACTTCCTACGAGCAGTACTTC | CASSPRGTSYEQYF
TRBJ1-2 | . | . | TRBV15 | TGTGCCACCAGCAGAGGTTATGATGATTATGGCTACACCTTC | CATSRGYDDYGYTF
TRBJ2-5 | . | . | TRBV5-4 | TGTGCCAGCAGCGATGGCCGTCTTCGGGGGACCCAGTACTTC | CASSDGRLRGTQYF
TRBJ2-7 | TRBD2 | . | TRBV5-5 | TGTGCCAGCAGCTTGGCCAAGCTAGCGGGACATAAATTTTCCACCTACGAGCAGTACTTC | CASSLAKLAGHKFSTYEQYF